This TCR beta chain was obtained from a study of human versus mouse CDR3 diversity and MHC coevolution. The assay was immunoSEQ multiplex PCR, and TCRdb's table has in-frame clones only and misses some. This sample yields approximately 81,000 clones, of which approximately 92% are seen a single time; more than 1.1% belongs to the top ten. CDR1 WSHSY and CDR2 SAAADI come from the germline V gene. CDR3 length: 12 residues. The ends were cut back, 11 bases at V and 5 bases at J, with 16 bases in the middle. This TCR was recovered from a person aged 25 to 75 in good health. The rearrangement joins TRBV10-2 to TRBJ2-7; D ambiguous. Sequenced: naive CD4+ T cells from blood. Subset defined: CD45RO-negative CD62L-positive naive CD4 T cells. The CDR3 loop is CASWARSNEQYF. The CDR3 DNA reads TGCGCCTCCTGGGCCAGGTCCAACGAGCAGTACTTC.